This T cell receptor delta chain originates from a study of delta chains in infants with herpesvirus infections (dated by TCRdb to 2021 to 2024). Notes on the research overall: The study prospectively followed a Ugandan infant birth cohort from birth to characterize gammadelta T cell responses to primary cytomegalovirus (CMV) infection. A public fetal Vdelta1/Vgamma8 gammadelta TCR clonotype was searched for in infants infected with CMV after birth. gammadelta TCRs were sequenced from PBMC obtained from 15 to 20 CMV-infected infants (one congenitally infected) and roughly 8 CMV-uninfected infants for whom sufficient sample was available. By approximate age, the infant blood samples fell into groups of 1.5, 4, 8 and 12 months. The previously published Belgian fetal and cord blood gammadelta TCR data were not generated in this cohort and were added only for comparison.

The CDR3 numbers 20 residues from cysteine through phenylalanine. The DNA shown is the 60-base CDR3, in frame from base 1. The germline ends are 25 bases apart after V is trimmed by 2 bases and J by 0 bases. CDR1 and CDR2 were assigned from the germline V gene as TSWWSYY and QGS. What the study reported, not specific to this receptor: The authors noted a small sample size and no race- or environment-matched controls, since nearly all Ugandans acquire CMV before adulthood. Of some 20 CMV-infected infants, 4 carried the public Vdelta1 clonotype: three infants infected postnatally before 120 days of age and the congenitally infected infant. In CMV-uninfected infants, the public clonotype might still exist at levels below the detection limit. Within Vdelta1 cells, the frequency of the public clonotype appeared to be inversely correlated with age at infection and to decay rapidly, seemingly not persisting past roughly two months. The public clonotype was detected only at the first time point after infection and was not found in uninfected infants or in infants infected after 120 days.

This clone was found once. Its antigen is still unknown. No base quality information exists; no much larger clone differs at one position. On its own, one read is weak support. Library preparation employed RT-PCR. To generate TCR cDNA, RNA from PBMC was reverse transcribed using SuperScript II together with primers specific for the gamma chain and the delta chain. The cDNA was purified with AMPure XP beads, then amplified and indexed with Illumina adapters using the Nextera XT Index Kit. Sequencing of the gammadelta TCR libraries was done on an Illumina MiSeq using a V2 300-cycle kit. The original pipeline was this. Using MiXCR v2.1.12, CDR3 sequences were assembled, and reads were mapped onto D, J and V genes obtained from GenBank. VDJtools v1.2.1 was used to analyze the repertoires of the CDR3 clonotypes. TCRdb reprocessed the public data with the CATT caller; entries with the same nucleotide sequence were combined afterwards. The V and J calls shown here were made by TCRdb, not taken from the authors' results. Within this sample are about 1,500 delta-chain clones, with about a third of them counted one time only. Approximately 8.8% of the sample comes from the top ten.

Infants were enrolled after their mothers, pregnant women receiving prenatal care in Kampala, Uganda, were recruited, and documentation of maternal HIV status was required. Weekly visits were made to families, and infant clinical information, oral swabs and peripheral blood were collected beginning at 6 weeks of age and every 4 months thereafter. Blood was drawn into heparin tubes, and PBMC were separated by Ficoll-Paque density gradient centrifugation and then cryopreserved. This TCR came from a human donor who was a Ugandan infant, either HIV-exposed or HIV-unexposed (not recorded which). The chain is made from TRDV1 and TRDJ1, with the D gene too uncertain to name. Sequences were derived from peripheral blood, sampled at time point 1 of longitudinal follow-up. The nucleotide sequence reads TGTGCTCTTGGGGAAGGATTGGGTTGGCCGGGGCTAGAGTACACCGATAAACTCATCTTT. The resulting protein is CALGEGLGWPGLEYTDKLIF.